The sequence of this TCR beta chain was determined in a study of CD8 T cells in ankylosing spondylitis. General study results and limits: Reactive arthritis synovial fluid and blood previously showed some of these motif variants. Blood from ankylosing spondylitis patients appeared to carry a characteristic roughly 8-variant TCR beta motif.

Using quantitative 5'-RACE with molecular barcodes, the authors made TCR beta libraries. MiXCR, applied by TCRdb to the 5' RACE reads, yields one record per CDR3 protein. The table records 250,000 or so distinct CDR3 sequences, 24% of them present only once. This clonotype was observed at least ten times. Its antigen is unidentified. The CDR3 extends over 13 amino acids. Germline V gene sequence: CDR1 MDHEN, CDR2 SYDVKM. Trimming stripped 10 bases from V and 7 bases from J, with 14 bases between. The sequenced sample was blood, either unsorted or a sorted T cell fraction (not recorded which). The chain links TRBV28 to TRBJ1-6; D remains unclear. The sequence was collected from a male donor with ankylosing spondylitis or in good health (not recorded which). CDR3 in amino acids: CATRTAQNSPLHF. The CDR3 nucleotides are TGTGCCACCAGGACTGCTCAGAATTCACCCCTCCACTTT.